A single sample gave rise to the 27 T cell receptor beta chains below, sequenced in a study of control samples from healthy donors and cancer patients (dated by TCRdb to 2018 to 2021). The library was produced with the immunoSEQ multiplex PCR assay. TCRdb obtained this table from immuneACCESS and retained in-frame rearrangements with V and J assigned. These tables miss some clones; where compared with another copy, unresolved V genes account for less than half of the shortfall, and the remainder is unexplained. The sample table holds some 200,000 clones, of which 85% to 95% were seen once. Over 1.1% of the sample lies in the top ten. The sample comprised blood. These receptors all stem from a man aged 18 to 30 in good health.

V gene TRBV28 combines with J gene TRBJ2-3; TRBD2 matches 14 bases. J lost 0 bases, V lost 6 bases, and 14 bases had no gene match. In germline, CDR1 is MDHEN, CDR2 SYDVKM. This CDR3 is built from 20 residues. CDR3 protein: CASRSDYGTSGGSSTDTQYF. CDR3 in DNA: TGTGCCAGCAGGTCCGATTACGGGACTAGCGGGGGTTCTAGCACAGATACGCAGTATTTT.

The chain has TRBV12-3 or TRBV12-4 and TRBJ2-7; weak D call: TRBD2 (6 bases). Trimming took 7 bases from V and 4 from J, leaving 14 bases between them. The CDR3 spans 13 residues. The CDR3 spells CASTPGLIYEQYF. The DNA for the CDR3 is TGTGCCAGCACGCCGGGACTGATTTACGAGCAGTACTTC.

As DNA, the CDR3 is TGTGCCAGCAGCTTCAGGTTCCAAAGCACAGATACGCAGTATTTT. Translating it yields CASSFRFQSTDTQYF. The J gene is TRBJ2-3, the V gene TRBV7-2; no clear D gene. V was trimmed by 3 bases and J by 0 bases, leaving 10 bases between them. The CDR3 length is 15 residues. The germline gives CDR1 SGHTA, CDR2 FQGNSA.

The chain uses TRBV29-1 and TRBJ2-5; 10 bases are a match to TRBD1. V lost 7 bases to trimming and J lost 5 bases; unmatched junction nucleotides: 10. CDR3 size: 14 residues. Germline CDR1 SQVTM, CDR2 ANQGSEA. Here the CDR3 DNA reads TGCAGCGCCCAATTGGGGACAGGGGAGGAGACCCAGTACTTC. This sequence encodes CSAQLGTGEETQYF. The whole variable domain, filled in from reference TRBV29-1 and TRBJ2-5, reads SAVISQKPSRDICQRGTSLTIQCQVDSQVTMMFWYRQQPGQSLTLIATANQGSEATYESGFVIDKFPISRPNLTFSTLTVSNMSPEDSSIYLCSAQLGTGEETQYFGPGTRLLVL.

J is TRBJ1-1 and V is TRBV5-1; maybe TRBD1 (5 bases). Trimming shortened V by 3 bases and J by 4 bases, and 10 bases separated the two germline ends. Germline V gives CDR1 SGHRS, CDR2 YFSETQ. CDR3 length: 13 residues. The CDR3: CASSSTQGTEAFF. The CDR3 nucleotides are TGCGCCAGCAGCTCGACTCAGGGCACTGAAGCTTTCTTT.

V is TRBV4-2 and J is TRBJ2-2; 8 bases fit TRBD2. The CDR3 loop spans 18 amino acids. Per the germline V gene, CDR1 is LGHNA and CDR2 is YNFKEQ. V was clipped by 3 bases and J by 8 bases; unmatched bases: 17. CDR3 coding DNA: TGTGCCAGCAGCCAGGACCCCCCGGGACTAGGGCCAGTGGGGGAGCTGTTTTTT. Encoded protein: CASSQDPPGLGPVGELFF.

The rearrangement links TRBV6-5 to TRBJ2-7; 7 bases agree with TRBD1. Germline V gives CDR1 MNHEY, CDR2 SVGAGI. The CDR3 covers 12 residues. V shed 6 bases and J 1 base; nucleotides not matched to a gene: 0. The CDR3 sequence is CASRDRSYEQYF. CDR3 DNA: TGTGCCAGCAGGGACAGGTCCTACGAGCAGTACTTC.

This clone was observed once. This chain connects TRBV19 to TRBJ1-3, with D possibly matching TRBD1 (5 bases). Germline loops: CDR1 LNHDA, CDR2 SQIVND (reference sequence). Trimming removed 8 bases at V and 0 bases at J, with 11 bases between. The CDR3 spans 14 residues. CDR3 in amino acids: CASRTLSSGNTIYF. The CDR3 bases are TGTGCCAGTCGGACACTTAGCTCTGGAAACACCATATATTTT.

The chain has TRBV7-2 and TRBJ2-6; unclear D gene. The germline gives CDR1 SGHTA, CDR2 FQGNSA. Trimming pared 5 bases from V and 0 bases from J, leaving 8 bases between. The CDR3 spans 15 residues. The CDR3 DNA reads TGTGCCAGCAGCAGACTTCGCTCTGGGGCCAACGTCCTGACTTTC. This codes for CASSRLRSGANVLTF.

CDR3 nucleotide sequence: TGCGCCAGCAGCTTGGAACGGACCGGGGAGCTGTTTTTT. Residues: CASSLERTGELFF. The J gene is TRBJ2-2, the V gene TRBV5-1; D is uncertain. V shed 0 bases and J shed 5 bases, with 5 bases lying between them. Germline CDR1 is SGHRS and CDR2 is YFSETQ. The CDR3 has 13 amino acids.

The rearrangement uses TRBV28 and TRBJ2-3; no reliable D call. The length of the CDR3 is 13 residues. Trimming stripped 6 bases from V and 0 bases from J, with 7 bases between. The germline V gene encodes CDR1 MDHEN and CDR2 SYDVKM. CDR3 DNA: TGTGCCAGCAGCCTAGGAAGCACAGATACGCAGTATTTT. This codes for CASSLGSTDTQYF.

The gene calls are TRBV11-2 and TRBJ1-2; D call uncertain. Between the trimmed V and J ends, which lost 4 bases and 4 bases, there was a span of 10 bases. In germline, CDR1 is SGHAT, CDR2 FQNNGV. This CDR3 has 13 amino acids. The DNA of the CDR3 is TGTGCCAGCAGCTCCTCGAGCAGCTATGGCTACACCTTC. It codes for CASSSSSSYGYTF.

The CDR3 coding sequence is TGTGCCAGCAGTTTAGACGGGACAGGGAACACCGGGGAGCTGTTTTTT. Its protein product is CASSLDGTGNTGELFF. The chain employs TRBV28 and TRBJ2-2, with TRBD1 identical over 8 bases. CDR3 length: 16 amino acids. From germline, CDR1 is MDHEN and CDR2 SYDVKM. The J segment lost 1 base and the V segment lost 2 bases, leaving 3 bases of the junction unmatched.

The chain joins TRBV5-5 to TRBJ1-6; D remains ambiguous. Germline-derived CDR1 and CDR2 are SGHKS and YYEKEE (reference sequence). CDR3 length: 16 amino acids. The V end lost 5 bases, the J end lost 0 bases, and 12 bases lay between the germline ends. The CDR3 reads CASRSVKSSYNSPLHF. The CDR3 DNA sequence: TGTGCCAGCAGGTCTGTGAAGAGCTCCTATAATTCACCCCTCCACTTT.

The chain combines TRBV7-9 with TRBJ2-1, with 9 bases fitting TRBD2. V was clipped by 1 base and J by 8 bases; unmatched bases: 3. The CDR3 runs to 14 residues. Germline V CDR1 and CDR2: SEHNR, FQNEAQ (reference sequence). The CDR3 sequence is CASSLGGGDHEQFF. Here the CDR3 DNA reads TGTGCCAGCAGCTTAGGCGGGGGGGACCATGAGCAGTTCTTC.

V and J are TRBV7-9 and TRBJ2-1, with 9 bases fitting TRBD2. V shed 0 bases, J shed 10 bases, and the junction held 10 bases outside the gene matches. The CDR3 spans 16 residues. CDR1 is SEHNR, CDR2 FQNEAQ, per germline (reference sequence). CDR3 residues: CASSLAGGTSRLEQFF. The CDR3 DNA reads TGTGCCAGCAGCTTAGCGGGGGGGACTAGCCGACTAGAGCAGTTCTTC.

The V call is TRBV6-5, the J call TRBJ1-4; the D gene is possibly TRBD1 (5 bases). The CDR3 is made up of 15 amino acids. Trimming took 8 bases from V and 6 from J, leaving 19 bases between them. CDR1 is MNHEY, CDR2 SVGAGI, per germline. The CDR3 sequence: CASSLRGGEYEKLFF. CDR3 DNA: TGTGCCAGCTCCCTCCGGGGAGGGGAGTATGAAAAACTGTTTTTT.

This chain connects TRBV7-6 to TRBJ2-1, with TRBD2 identical over 11 bases. The ends lost 4 bases at V and 8 bases at J; junction bases unmatched: 7. CDR3 length: 15 amino acids. The germline gives CDR1 SGHVS, CDR2 FNYEAQ. CDR3 sequence reads: CASSYLAGGHDEQFF. The CDR3 bases are TGTGCCAGCAGCTACTTAGCGGGGGGGCACGATGAGCAGTTCTTC.

This chain uses TRBV21-1 with TRBJ2-7; no check of the table's D call, TRBD1, against the DNA was made. TRBV21-1 is designated a pseudogene. CDR3 size: 16 residues. The DNA for the CDR3 is TGTGCCAGCAGCAAAGGGGACAGCTTCCCCTCCTACGAGCAGTACTTC. It encodes CASSKGDSFPSYEQYF.

The CDR3 DNA follows: TGTGCCAGCAGCTTGCCTAGCGGGGTCGCTTTTACGCAGTATTTT. Protein sequence: CASSLPSGVAFTQYF. The chain is built from TRBV5-4 and TRBJ2-3; TRBD2 agrees at 9 bases. V trimming: 1 base; J trimming: 8 bases; junction bases outside the gene matches: 8. CDR3 size: 15 residues. Germline loops: CDR1 SGHNT, CDR2 YYREEE (reference sequence).

This clone is a singleton in its sample. The chain uses TRBV27 and TRBJ2-7; 7 positions agree with TRBD1. The CDR3 runs 15 residues. Trimming at V came to 3 bases and at J to 2 bases, leaving 7 bases not matched to a gene. Germline V gene lookup returns CDR1 MNHEY and CDR2 SMNVEV (reference sequence). CDR3 sequence: CASSFGRTGPYEQYF. The CDR3 nucleotides are TGTGCCAGCAGTTTTGGTAGGACAGGCCCCTACGAGCAGTACTTC.

Only one count was recorded for this clone. The gene calls are TRBV6-5 and TRBJ1-2; a weak D match, TRBD1 (6 bases). V lost 7 bases, J lost 4 bases, and 19 bases lay in between. Germline V CDR1 and CDR2: MNHEY, SVGAGI. This CDR3 region has 15 residues. The CDR3: CASTLLGGLGYGYTF. CDR3 in DNA: TGTGCCAGCACTCTTCTCGGGGGGCTAGGCTATGGCTACACCTTC.

The chain carries TRBV19 and TRBJ2-5; TRBD2 aligns across 7 bases. The germline V gene has CDR1 LNHDA and CDR2 SQIVND (reference sequence). The J segment lost 7 bases and the V segment lost 1 base, leaving 3 bases of the junction unmatched. CDR3 length: 13 residues. The DNA of the CDR3 is TGTGCCAGTAGTATAGGCCCGGGAGGGACCCAGTACTTC. Translated, it gives CASSIGPGGTQYF. Looking up the rest from reference TRBV19 and TRBJ2-5 gives the full variable domain: DGGITQSPKYLFRKEGQNVTLSCEQNLNHDAMYWYRQDPGQGLRLIYYSQIVNDFQKGDIAEGYSVSREKKESFPLTVTSAQKNPTAFYLCASSIGPGGTQYFGPGTRLLVL.

The rearrangement links TRBV10-2 to TRBJ2-7; TRBD2 aligns across 16 bases. Looked up from germline, CDR1 is WSHSY and CDR2 is SAAADI. CDR3 length: 14 residues. V shed 6 bases, J shed 4 bases, and the junction held 0 bases outside the gene matches. CDR3 amino acids: CASRGLAGGYEQYF. CDR3 coding DNA: TGCGCCAGCAGGGGACTAGCGGGGGGGTACGAGCAGTACTTC.

This chain links TRBV3-1 (or the pseudogene TRBV3-2) with TRBJ2-1, with 11 nucleotides matching TRBD2. V lost 0 bases and J lost 4; bases outside the gene matches: 2. The germline V gene encodes CDR1 LGHDT and CDR2 YNNKEL (reference sequence). The CDR3 totals 16 residues. CDR3 amino acids: CASSQEPSGGYNEQFF. CDR3 nucleotide sequence: TGTGCCAGCAGCCAAGAGCCTAGCGGGGGGTACAATGAGCAGTTCTTC.

The chain has TRBV30 and TRBJ2-1, with D maybe TRBD1 (5 bases). Germline V gene data show CDR1 as GTSNPN and CDR2 as SVGIG (reference sequence). This CDR3 has 13 residues. Trimming shortened V by 5 bases and J by 7 bases, and 15 bases separated the two germline ends. The CDR3 DNA follows: TGTGCCTGGTGTAATCAAAGGGGTAATGAGCAGTTCTTC. It yields the protein CAWCNQRGNEQFF.

The chain employs TRBV3-1 (or the pseudogene TRBV3-2) and TRBJ1-1; possible D gene TRBD1, 5 bases. The CDR3 extends over 13 amino acids. V shed 4 bases and J shed 4 bases, with 10 bases lying between them. CDR1 and CDR2 (germline): LGHDT, YNNKEL (reference sequence). The DNA for the CDR3 is TGTGCCAGCAGCCCGCCAGGGCTCACTGAAGCTTTCTTT. Its protein is CASSPPGLTEAFF.